This passage covers 9 T cell receptor beta chains from one sample sequenced in a study of siplizumab effects on memory and regulatory T cells. This table comes from immunoSEQ multiplex PCR, and its TCRdb copy is limited to in-frame clones, with some not included. The sample carries approximately 100,000 clones, around 95% recorded once. Sequencing was performed on Tregs sorted from blood. All receptors derive from a human donor in good health.

V gene TRBV19 combines with J gene TRBJ1-1; no clear D gene. This CDR3 comprises 15 residues. Trimming cost V 3 bases and J 0 bases, with 11 bases left between them. The germline V gene encodes CDR1 LNHDA and CDR2 SQIVND (reference sequence). The DNA of the CDR3 is TGTGCCAGTAGTATCTTTTCCCGGGTGAACACTGAAGCTTTCTTT. Translation gives CASSIFSRVNTEAFF.

The chain employs TRBV18 and TRBJ1-1; D gene unclear. Germline V gives CDR1 KGHSH, CDR2 LQKENI. Trimming took off 8 bases at V and 6 bases at J, with 16 bases between the two ends. This CDR3 has 13 amino acids. CDR3 in DNA: TGTGCCAGCAATAGAGGAGGGTACCCTGAAGCTTTCTTT. Translation gives CASNRGGYPEAFF.

V usage is TRBV7-3 and J usage is TRBJ2-3, with D possibly being TRBD1 (6 bases). CDR1 is SGHTA, CDR2 FQGTGA, per germline. V lost 0 bases to trimming and J lost 1 base, with 11 bases between them. The CDR3 is 16 residues long. The CDR3 DNA reads TGTGCCAGCAGCTTAACTCGCTCAGGGGGCACAGATACGCAGTATTTT. Its protein product is CASSLTRSGGTDTQYF.

The CDR3 sequence: CASSPGQSPLNEQFF. For the CDR3, the DNA is TGTGCCAGCAGCCCCGGACAGAGCCCCCTCAATGAGCAGTTCTTC. This chain uses TRBV5-4 with TRBJ2-1; tentatively, D is TRBD1 (6 bases). The CDR3 spans 15 residues. Trimming pared 4 bases from V and 6 bases from J, leaving 17 bases between. CDR1 and CDR2 (germline): SGHNT, YYREEE (reference sequence).

The chain uses TRBV5-1 and TRBJ2-7; 11 bases match TRBD2. The CDR3 has 17 amino acids. J gave up 2 bases and V 6 bases, and 13 bases lay outside the gene matches. The V gene's germline CDR1 is SGHRS and CDR2 YFSETQ. The CDR3 bases are TGCGCCAGCAAGGTAGCGGGAGGGCCTGCCTCTACCTACGAGCAGTACTTC. Amino acid sequence: CASKVAGGPASTYEQYF.

The gene calls are TRBV18 and TRBJ2-1, with 7 bases fitting TRBD1. CDR1 KGHSH and CDR2 LQKENI come from the germline V gene. This CDR3 comprises 19 residues. V trimming: 2 bases; J trimming: 0 bases; junction bases outside the gene matches: 13. For the CDR3, the DNA is TGTGCCAGCTCACCATCAGTTGGACAGGTCGCACCCTCCTACAATGAGCAGTTCTTC. Amino acid sequence: CASSPSVGQVAPSYNEQFF.

V and J are TRBV6-4 and TRBJ1-1, with D maybe TRBD1 (6 bases). Germline values: CDR1 MRHNA, CDR2 SNTAGT. V was trimmed by 5 bases and J by 4 bases, leaving 11 bases between them. The CDR3 sequence is 13 residues long. This chain's CDR3 is CASSYRDGTEAFF. The DNA for the CDR3 is TGTGCCAGCAGTTACAGGGACGGCACTGAAGCTTTCTTT.

The chain links TRBV7-9 to TRBJ2-4; 8 bases line up with TRBD2. This CDR3 has 13 residues. The J segment lost 10 bases and the V segment lost 10 bases, leaving 12 bases of the junction unmatched. From germline, CDR1 is SEHNR and CDR2 FQNEAQ (reference sequence). The CDR3 DNA reads TGTGCCACCGAGCGGGAGACCCGAGGAATTCAGTACTTC. The encoded protein is CATERETRGIQYF.

V gene TRBV19 combines with J gene TRBJ2-1, with D perhaps assigned TRBD1 or TRBD2 (5 bases each). Trimming took 7 bases from V and 0 from J, leaving 10 bases between them. The CDR3 has 14 amino acids. Looked up from germline, CDR1 is LNHDA and CDR2 is SQIVND (reference sequence). As DNA, the CDR3 is TGTGCCAGTACTCGGGGCCCCTCCTACAATGAGCAGTTCTTC. Protein sequence: CASTRGPSYNEQFF.